Sequencing of this T cell receptor (beta chain) was carried out in a study of shared clonotypes between healthy human individuals. Study-wide context: Samples came from a couple of female and a few male donors aged 18 to 49.

Remarks on this clone: The sample holds other DNA sequences that translate to the same CDR3.

All the donors were Caucasian adults who lived in Nashville, Tennessee. Each cell subset's genomic DNA was divided evenly among several immunoSEQ plates. Tens of thousands of T cell genomes (approximately 0.2 ug DNA) went into each sorted-subset replicate. Profiling relied on immunoSEQ multiplex PCR, and the TCRdb table lists in-frame clones only, not all of them. This sample carries over a million clones, roughly 96% of them seen once, and the ten largest clones take about 1%. Germline loops: CDR1 MNHNS, CDR2 SASEGT. The CDR3 spans 11 residues. V dropped 4 bases and J dropped 4 bases, with 2 bases sitting between them.

The rearrangement joins TRBV6-1 to TRBJ1-3; D call uncertain. Sequenced material: naive CD4+ T cells sorted from blood. Noted subset: CD45RA+ positively selected. This TCR came from a man aged 30-40 years in good health. This CDR3 reads CASSVGNTIYF. The CDR3 region has the DNA TGTGCCAGCAGTGTCGGAAACACCATATATTTT.